Below are 11 T cell receptor beta chains sequenced from a single sample in a study of cytomegalovirus exposure and HLA in healthy donors. Measured with immunoSEQ multiplex PCR; TCRdb has only the in-frame clones, and not every one. Of 55,000 to 70,000 clones detected, around 89% appear once; the ten largest clones hold 1.7%. Sample: PBMCs. Receptors were obtained from a woman between 18 and 29 years old in good health and CMV-seronegative.

The J gene is TRBJ2-1, the V gene TRBV28, with D uncertain. The CDR3 runs to 17 residues. The germline V gene encodes CDR1 MDHEN and CDR2 SYDVKM. V was shortened by 1 base and J by 0 bases, with 13 bases between the two germline ends. The CDR3 sequence: CASSLFQSAVSYNEQFF. The DNA for the CDR3 is TGTGCCAGCAGTTTATTCCAATCGGCGGTCTCCTACAATGAGCAGTTCTTC. The full variable domain, its missing parts supplied by reference TRBV28 and TRBJ2-1, is DVKVTQSSRYLVKRTGEKVFLECVQDMDHENMFWYRQDPGLGLRLIYFSYDVKMKEKGDIPEGYSVSREKKERFSLILESASTNQTSMYLCASSLFQSAVSYNEQFFGPGTRLTVL.

The genes are TRBV7-6 and TRBJ2-1; 7 nucleotides align to TRBD2. After removal of 1 base from V and 3 bases from J, the junction contained 6 bases not matched to a gene. Per the germline V gene, CDR1 is SGHVS and CDR2 is FNYEAQ. CDR3 length: 16 amino acids. The CDR3 bases are TGTGCCAGCAGCTTAGTGGAGCGGGGTGGCTACAATGAGCAGTTCTTC. Translating gives CASSLVERGGYNEQFF.

The genes are TRBV25-1 and TRBJ2-5, with TRBD1 identical over 9 bases. Trimming took 6 bases from V and 4 from J; bases not matched to a gene: 15. This CDR3 spans 17 amino acids. Germline CDR1 MGHDK, CDR2 SYGVNS. Here the CDR3 reads CASRVKQGAEVVETQYF. The CDR3 coding sequence is TGTGCCAGCAGGGTAAAACAGGGGGCCGAAGTTGTAGAGACCCAGTACTTC. The full variable domain, completed using reference TRBV25-1 and TRBJ2-5, is EADIYQTPRYLVIGTGKKITLECSQTMGHDKMYWYQQDPGMELHLIHYSYGVNSTEKGDLSSESTVSRIRTEHFPLTLESARPSHTSQYLCASRVKQGAEVVETQYFGPGTRLLVL.

This sequence joins TRBV2 and TRBJ2-3; the match to TRBD2 covers 13 bases. Looked up from germline, CDR1 is SNHLY and CDR2 is FYNNEI. Unmatched junction bases numbered 15, after V lost 4 bases and J lost 5 bases. CDR3 length: 19 residues. The CDR3 sequence is CASSGQGPTSGRAEDTQYF. CDR3 nucleotides: TGTGCCAGCAGTGGACAGGGGCCAACTAGCGGGAGGGCCGAAGATACGCAGTATTTT. The entire variable domain, with the rest obtained from reference TRBV2 and TRBJ2-3, is as follows: EPEVTQTPSHQVTQMGQEVILRCVPISNHLYFYWYRQILGQKVEFLVSFYNNEISEKSEIFDDQFSVERPDGSNFTLKIRSTKLEDSAMYFCASSGQGPTSGRAEDTQYFGPGTRLTVL.

This chain uses TRBV6-5 with TRBJ1-1; perhaps TRBD1 as D (5 bases). The germline V gene encodes CDR1 MNHEY and CDR2 SVGAGI. The V and J ends lost 2 bases and 5 bases respectively, with 9 bases between them. This CDR3 comprises 13 residues. The CDR3 DNA is TGTGCCAGCAGTTACCTCCGACAGACTGAAGCTTTCTTT. Residues: CASSYLRQTEAFF.

The CDR3: CASSWTGSSGTPLHF. In DNA, the CDR3 is TGTGCCAGCAGTTGGACAGGCTCCTCAGGAACACCCCTCCACTTT. The chain is built from TRBV27 and TRBJ1-6; the match to TRBD1 covers 7 bases. Trimming cost V 4 bases and J 11 bases; bases outside gene matches: 11. Germline CDR1 reads MNHEY; CDR2 reads SMNVEV (reference sequence). This CDR3 has 15 amino acids.

This chain joins TRBV9 and TRBJ2-1; a weak D match, TRBD2 (6 bases). The CDR3 is made up of 15 amino acids. V was trimmed by 2 bases and J by 6 bases, leaving 15 bases between them. CDR1 SGDLS and CDR2 YYNGEE come from the germline V gene. The CDR3 loop is CASSVTSRETNEQFF. DNA of the CDR3: TGTGCCAGCAGCGTTACTAGCCGAGAAACCAATGAGCAGTTCTTC.

This chain connects TRBV4-2 to TRBJ1-5, with D hard to call. CDR3 length: 13 amino acids. From germline, CDR1 is LGHNA and CDR2 YNFKEQ. Deletions cut 0 bases from V and 6 bases from J, with 6 bases between. The CDR3 nucleotides are TGTGCCAGCAGCCAAGACTCGGGTCAGCCCCAGCATTTT. Amino acid sequence: CASSQDSGQPQHF.

The chain couples TRBV7-2 to TRBJ1-4, with 8 bases aligning to TRBD1. Unmatched junction bases numbered 3, after V lost 0 bases and J lost 3 bases. CDR1 and CDR2 from the germline V gene are SGHTA and FQGNSA. This CDR3 has 16 amino acids. CDR3 loop: CASSLAPGQANEKLFF. Written as DNA, the CDR3 is TGTGCCAGCAGCTTAGCCCCGGGACAGGCTAATGAAAAACTGTTTTTT. Combining the CDR3 with reference TRBV7-2 and TRBJ1-4 gives the whole variable domain GAGVSQSPSNKVTEKGKDVELRCDPISGHTALYWYRQSLGQGLEFLIYFQGNSAPDKSGLPSDRFSAERTGGSVSTLTIQRTQQEDSAVYLCASSLAPGQANEKLFFGSGTQLSVL.

This chain links TRBV4-1 with TRBJ2-1; 7 positions agree with TRBD1. The V gene's germline CDR1 is MGHRA and CDR2 YSYEKL. The CDR3 runs to 16 residues. V shed 4 bases, J shed 0 bases, and the junction held 6 bases outside the gene matches. The DNA of the CDR3 is TGCGCCAGCAGCCCCGAGGGGGCTAACTCCTACAATGAGCAGTTCTTC. This gives the protein CASSPEGANSYNEQFF.

The chain combines TRBV6-1 with TRBJ2-1, with no clear D. The CDR3 loop spans 14 amino acids. Germline CDR1 MNHNS, CDR2 SASEGT. Trimming shortened V by 4 bases and J by 0 bases, and 7 bases separated the two germline ends. CDR3 coding DNA: TGTGCCAGCAGTGGCCGGTTCTCCTACAATGAGCAGTTCTTC. Translated, it gives CASSGRFSYNEQFF.